These 9 T cell receptor beta chains originate from one sample sequenced in a study of T cell responses to AZD1222 COVID-19 vaccine. Clones were read by immunoSEQ multiplex PCR, and TCRdb kept only the in-frame ones, dropping some. This sample yields over 95,000 clones, of which roughly nine tenths are seen a single time; 4.5% belongs to the top ten. The source material was peripheral blood, sampled on day 0 of AZD1222 vaccination. The receptors were sampled from an adult in good health.

As for this clone: Other DNA sequences of this sample code for an identical CDR3. The chain uses TRBV30 and TRBJ2-3; the D is unclear. The germline V and J ends were trimmed by 3 bases and 0 bases, with 4 bases remaining between them. The V gene's germline CDR1 is GTSNPN and CDR2 SVGIG (reference sequence). The CDR3 sequence is 12 residues long. CDR3 DNA sequence: TGTGCCTGGAGCCTCAGCACAGATACGCAGTATTTT. Its protein is CAWSLSTDTQYF.

The chain couples TRBV6-5 to TRBJ2-3; 11 bases line up with TRBD2. The CDR3 is made up of 15 amino acids. The junction had 6 bases not matched to a gene; V was cut back by 7 bases and J by 3 bases. CDR1 is MNHEY and CDR2 is SVGAGI in the germline V gene. This CDR3 reads CASNSGGAGTDTQYF. The CDR3 region has the DNA TGTGCCAGCAATAGCGGGGGGGCTGGAACAGATACGCAGTATTTT.

This clone was recorded once. The chain joins TRBV5-1 to TRBJ2-1; 8 positions match TRBD2. This CDR3 comprises 16 residues. Trimming cost V 5 bases and J 3 bases; bases outside gene matches: 10. CDR1 is SGHRS, CDR2 YFSETQ, per germline. CDR3 region: CASRESGGHGYNEQFF. CDR3 nucleotide sequence: TGCGCCAGCAGAGAAAGCGGGGGCCACGGCTACAATGAGCAGTTCTTC.

The genes are TRBV29-1 and TRBJ1-4; D is possibly TRBD1 (5 bases). V lost 5 bases and J 5 bases, leaving 9 bases between the germline ends. The CDR3 loop spans 12 amino acids. The germline V gene has CDR1 SQVTM and CDR2 ANQGSEA. For the CDR3, the DNA is TGCAGCGTTCAGGGAGGCAATGAAAAACTGTTTTTT. Translating it yields CSVQGGNEKLFF.

This sequence joins TRBV7-6 and TRBJ1-1; D remains unclear. Per germline, CDR1 SGHVS and CDR2 FNYEAQ. Trimming took off 3 bases at V and 0 bases at J, with 8 bases between the two ends. The CDR3 has 14 amino acids. DNA of the CDR3: TGTGCCAGCAGCTTGGCCCAGATGAACACTGAAGCTTTCTTT. Translation: CASSLAQMNTEAFF.

This clone was detected only a few times. The CDR3 DNA follows: TGTGCCATCAGACGCCGAACGGGACAGGGGGCCTACGAGCAGTACTTC. Its translation is CAIRRRTGQGAYEQYF. The chain employs TRBV10-3 and TRBJ2-7; 11 bases line up with TRBD1. Trimming took 6 bases from V and 2 from J; bases not matched to a gene: 9. Looked up from germline, CDR1 is ENHRY and CDR2 is SYGVKD. The CDR3 has 16 amino acids.

The V call is TRBV21-1, the J call TRBJ2-7. TRBV21-1 constitutes a pseudogene. CDR3 length: 15 residues. The CDR3 DNA follows: TGTGCCAGCAGCAAGGGAAGGGCCGACTCCTACGAGCAGTACTTC. It codes for CASSKGRADSYEQYF.

The CDR3, as DNA: TGTGCCAGCAGCTCGGACAGGAACACCGGGGAGCTGTTTTTT. It codes for CASSSDRNTGELFF. The V gene is TRBV11-1, the J gene TRBJ2-2; D is perhaps TRBD1 (6 bases). The CDR3 loop spans 14 amino acids. Germline CDR1 and CDR2: SGHAT and FQDESV (reference sequence). V was cut by 4 bases and J by 1 base, with 7 bases left in between.

The chain combines TRBV29-1 with TRBJ1-4; D uncertain. The V end was cut by 7 bases, the J end by 0 bases, with 12 bases between. The CDR3 covers 14 residues. CDR1 and CDR2 from the germline V gene are SQVTM and ANQGSEA. CDR3 in amino acids: CSAHFLATNEKLFF. CDR3 in DNA: TGCAGCGCACACTTTTTGGCAACTAATGAAAAACTGTTTTTT.